These T cell receptor beta chains were read from a single sample in a study of blood T cells in healthy people across ages. TCRdb ran MiXCR on the 5' RACE reads and lists one entry per CDR3 protein. Among fewer than 700,000 distinct CDR3 sequences, around two fifths were seen once, and the ten largest hold roughly 30%. Sequencing was carried out using blood. The receptors come from a man older than 75 in good health. CDR3s include the opening cysteine and the closing phenylalanine or tryptophan. A D gene is named only where the DNA matches it firmly. Size is stated for part of the rows, as once, few or many counts, or as a class when the clone is expanded.

clone size: few
V gene: TRBV12-3/TRBV12-4
CDR3 length: 17
J gene: TRBJ2-1
D gene: .
CDR3 DNA: TGTGCCAGCAGTTTCCGAGGGAGTCGGCCCAATTACAATGAGCAGTTCTTC
CDR3 protein: CASSFRGSRPNYNEQFF

clone size: few
V gene: TRBV15
CDR3 length: 16
J gene: TRBJ2-3
D gene: .
CDR3 DNA: TGTGCCACCAGCAGAGAAATGGCTGCAAGCACAGATACGCAGTATTTT
CDR3 protein: CATSREMAASTDTQYF

clone size: many
V gene: TRBV5-4
CDR3 length: 14
J gene: TRBJ2-5
D gene: TRBD1
CDR3 DNA: TGTGCCAGCAGACCGACAGGGGGGATTGAGACCCAGTACTTC
CDR3 protein: CASRPTGGIETQYF

clone size: few
V gene: TRBV5-1
CDR3 length: 16
J gene: TRBJ2-5
D gene: TRBD1
CDR3 DNA: TGCGCCAGCAGCTTGTCACAGGGGGTCGATCAAGAGACCCAGTACTTC
CDR3 protein: CASSLSQGVDQETQYF

clone size: many
V gene: TRBV12-5
CDR3 length: 15
J gene: TRBJ2-1
D gene: .
CDR3 DNA: TGTGCTAGTGGCGCTGGGACGGGGTCCTACAATGAGCAGTTCTTC
CDR3 protein: CASGAGTGSYNEQFF

clone size: few
V gene: TRBV10-3
CDR3 length: 15
J gene: TRBJ2-1
D gene: .
CDR3 DNA: TGTGCCATCAGTGAGGCGTTGGACCGTGAGAATGAGCAGTTCTTC
CDR3 protein: CAISEALDRENEQFF

clone size: .
V gene: TRBV7-2
CDR3 length: 13
J gene: TRBJ1-2
D gene: TRBD1
CDR3 DNA: TGTGCCAGCAGCCCTAGACAGGGGAATGGCTACATCTTC
CDR3 protein: CASSPRQGNGYIF

clone size: .
V gene: TRBV7-9
CDR3 length: 15
J gene: TRBJ2-7
D gene: TRBD2
CDR3 DNA: TGTGCCAGCAGCCCAGGACTAGCGGGACGAGGCGAGCAGTACTTC
CDR3 protein: CASSPGLAGRGEQYF

clone size: few
V gene: TRBV2
CDR3 length: 15
J gene: TRBJ1-5
D gene: .
CDR3 DNA: TGTGCCAGCAGTACACATTCCAATAGCAATCAGCCCCAGCATTTT
CDR3 protein: CASSTHSNSNQPQHF

clone size: .
V gene: TRBV9
CDR3 length: 15
J gene: TRBJ1-4
D gene: .
CDR3 DNA: TGTGCCAGTCGTATATTCCGGGACTTACAAAAGGGCCTGTTTTTT
CDR3 protein: CASRIFRDLQKGLFF

clone size: .
V gene: TRBV5-5
CDR3 length: 16
J gene: TRBJ2-1
D gene: .
CDR3 DNA: TGTGCCAGCAGCTTGGATCCTGGACTAGGGGGCAATGAGCAGTTCTTC
CDR3 protein: CASSLDPGLGGNEQFF

clone size: many
V gene: TRBV21-1
CDR3 length: 15
J gene: TRBJ2-5
D gene: .
CDR3 DNA: TGTGCCAGCAGCCCTGGCCCTCCCCGCGGAGAGACCCAGTACTTC
CDR3 protein: CASSPGPPRGETQYF

clone size: .
V gene: TRBV30
CDR3 length: 13
J gene: TRBJ1-6
D gene: TRBD1
CDR3 DNA: TGTGCCTCGACGGGACAGGCAAATTCACCCCTCCACTTT
CDR3 protein: CASTGQANSPLHF

clone size: .
V gene: TRBV7-9
CDR3 length: 12
J gene: TRBJ2-7
D gene: .
CDR3 DNA: TGTGCCAGCAGCTCCCTGTACTACGAGCAGTACTTC
CDR3 protein: CASSSLYYEQYF

clone size: many
V gene: TRBV28
CDR3 length: 12
J gene: TRBJ1-5
D gene: .
CDR3 DNA: TGTGCCAGCAGCGTCGGCAATCAGCCCCAGCATTTT
CDR3 protein: CASSVGNQPQHF

clone size: .
V gene: TRBV5-1
CDR3 length: 15
J gene: TRBJ2-1
D gene: .
CDR3 DNA: TGCGCCAGCAGCTCATATGAAAAAACTTACAATGAGCAGTTCTTC
CDR3 protein: CASSSYEKTYNEQFF

clone size: .
V gene: TRBV20-1
CDR3 length: 18
J gene: TRBJ2-6
D gene: TRBD1
CDR3 DNA: TGCAGTGCTACTTTGACAGGGCGCTCTTACTCTGGGGCCAACGTCCTGACTTTC
CDR3 protein: CSATLTGRSYSGANVLTF

clone size: many
V gene: TRBV29-1
CDR3 length: 11
J gene: TRBJ2-3
D gene: .
CDR3 DNA: TGCAGCGTTGTAGTTCTGGATACGCAGTATTTT
CDR3 protein: CSVVVLDTQYF

clone size: .
V gene: TRBV10-2
CDR3 length: 15
J gene: TRBJ2-2
D gene: .
CDR3 DNA: TGCGCCAGCAGTGAGTACCTTGAGGACACCGGGGAGCTGTTTTTT
CDR3 protein: CASSEYLEDTGELFF

clone size: .
V gene: TRBV7-3
CDR3 length: 17
J gene: TRBJ2-1
D gene: TRBD2
CDR3 DNA: TGTGCCAGCAGCTTAGGGACTAGCGCTTTAGTAAGGAATGAGCAGTTCTTC
CDR3 protein: CASSLGTSALVRNEQFF